The present T cell receptor beta chain was sequenced within a study of blood T cells in healthy people across ages. Through a sample-barcoded 5' primer and a J-beta primer mix, a second PCR was run for roughly 6 to 12 cycles. In TCRdb, the 5' RACE reads were re-called with MiXCR into one record per CDR3 protein. The sample lists about 1.7 million distinct CDR3 sequences, 25% to 30% seen once, with approximately 7.7% in the top ten. This clonotype has more than one count but fewer than ten. The CDR3 contains 14 residues. Trimming took 8 bases from V and 0 from J, leaving 10 bases between them. CDR1 and CDR2 (germline): PRHDT, FYEKMQ (reference sequence).

This clonotype originated in a woman aged 25 to 39 in good health. This rearrangement joins TRBV13 to TRBJ1-4; D unclear. The sample was blood. Here the CDR3 reads CASREIATNEKLFF. The DNA for the CDR3 is TGTGCCAGCCGGGAGATTGCAACTAATGAAAAACTGTTTTTT.